The clone carrying this T cell receptor beta chain was recorded many times. This sample was taken from a study of T cells in Graves' hyperthyroidism and ophthalmopathy. It was RNA transcripts that yielded the amplified TCR beta CDR3 regions. The TCR CDR3 was amplified in a first-round RT-PCR using the HTBI primer set. MiXCR was run by TCRdb on the multiplex PCR reads, yielding one entry per CDR3 protein. The sample lists some 510,000 distinct CDR3 sequences; less than 25% were seen once. Patients aged 18 to 65 with hyperthyroidism were newly diagnosed, with duration under 2 months. This CDR3 spans 14 amino acids. V gave up 5 bases and J gave up 0 bases, with 10 bases separating them.

This sequence originates from a man aged 18 to 29 with Graves' hyperthyroidism. The chain has TRBV12-3 or TRBV12-4 and TRBJ2-5; no clear D gene. The sequenced material came from blood. The CDR3: CASSPRRDQETQYF. As DNA, the CDR3 is TGTGCCAGCAGTCCCCGACGGGACCAAGAGACCCAGTACTTC.